The 25 T cell receptor beta chains in this list originate from one sample, sequenced in a study of regulatory T cells in long-lasting Graves disease. This sample's time point: persistent/refractory GD, antithyroid drugs over 5 years with positive TRAb. Extracted RNA from PBMCs served as the source of the TCR library. The authors built TCR beta libraries using iRepertoire HTBI primers and Arm-PCR of CDR3 regions. MiXCR, run by TCRdb on the multiplex PCR reads, gives a single entry per CDR3 protein. This sample has roughly 500,000 distinct CDR3 sequences, with 20% to 25% found just once. The sequencing here drew on peripheral blood mononuclear cells (PBMCs), taken when the disease was refractory, from a patient treated with antithyroid drugs. Receptor source: a female donor with Graves disease.

This clonotype was seen repeatedly, ten times or more. V gene TRBV12-3 or TRBV12-4 combines with J gene TRBJ1-4, with 10 bases fitting TRBD1. Trimming at V came to 6 bases and at J to 4 bases, leaving 2 bases not matched to a gene. The CDR3 extends over 14 amino acids. CDR3 coding DNA: TGTGCCAGCAGACGGGACAGGGGTAATGAAAAACTGTTTTTT. Translation: CASRRDRGNEKLFF.

This clonotype was seen repeatedly, ten times or more. The rearrangement uses TRBV11-3 and TRBJ1-1; D call uncertain. Per the germline V gene, CDR1 is SGHNT and CDR2 is YENEEA. V dropped 4 bases and J dropped 4 bases, with 13 bases sitting between them. The CDR3 contains 14 residues. The CDR3 spells CASSSGVTGTEAFF. The DNA of the CDR3 is TGTGCCAGCAGCTCCGGGGTGACTGGCACTGAAGCTTTCTTT.

This clonotype was seen ten or more times. As DNA, the CDR3 is TGTGCCAGCAGGTTTAGCGAGGGTGGCTACACCTTC. It specifies CASRFSEGGYTF. The V call is TRBV12-3 or TRBV12-4, the J call TRBJ1-2; D gene unclear. The CDR3 contains 12 residues. V was trimmed by 6 bases and J by 7 bases, leaving 12 bases between them.

The J gene is TRBJ1-1, the V gene TRBV20-1, with D possibly being TRBD1 (6 bases). This CDR3 contains 15 residues. The germline CDR1 and CDR2 sequences are DFQATT and SNEGSKA (reference sequence). Trimming took off 3 bases at V and 6 bases at J, with 20 bases between the two ends. CDR3: CSAREPRGGGPEAFF. The CDR3 coding sequence is TGCAGTGCTAGGGAACCCAGGGGTGGAGGCCCTGAAGCTTTCTTT.

The V call is TRBV20-1, the J call TRBJ1-4; TRBD1 matches at 7 bases. CDR1 is DFQATT, CDR2 SNEGSKA, per germline (reference sequence). The CDR3 contains 15 residues. The junction had 11 bases not matched to a gene; V was cut back by 0 bases and J by 10 bases. CDR3 in amino acids: CSARENETGRGKLFF. The CDR3 bases are TGCAGTGCTAGAGAGAACGAGACAGGGAGGGGAAAACTGTTTTTT.

This chain connects TRBV27 to TRBJ1-1, with 9 positions matching TRBD1. V was clipped by 5 bases and J by 1 base; unmatched bases: 5. The CDR3 has 15 amino acids. Germline-derived CDR1 and CDR2 are MNHEY and SMNVEV (reference sequence). In DNA form, the CDR3 reads TGTGCCAGCAGTCCACAGGGGGCGGGGAACACTGAAGCTTTCTTT. Protein: CASSPQGAGNTEAFF.

This clonotype was detected only a few times. A much larger clone differs from this one at a single base, so this may be a read error. V is TRBV6-1 and J is TRBJ1-1; D gene unclear. V lost 6 bases and J lost 1, with 6 bases in between. Germline CDR1 reads MNHNS; CDR2 reads SASEGT. The length of the CDR3 is 12 residues. The CDR3 nucleotides are TGTGCCAGCAGGGGCACGAACACTGAAGCTTTCTTT. Translating it yields CASRGTNTEAFF.

This clonotype was detected only once. The gene calls are TRBV4-1 and TRBJ2-5; D is perhaps TRBD1 (6 bases). Trimming stripped 6 bases from V and 4 bases from J, with 21 bases between. CDR3 length equals 16 residues. Germline loops: CDR1 MGHRA, CDR2 YSYEKL. The DNA of the CDR3 is TGCGCCAGCAGTCAAAGTAACAACAGGGCCCGAGAGACCCAGTACTTC. Its translation: CASSQSNNRARETQYF.

The J gene is TRBJ2-2, the V gene TRBV24-1; D ambiguous. This CDR3 is built from 15 residues. The V end lost 5 bases, the J end lost 2 bases, and 11 bases lay between the germline ends. Germline-derived CDR1 and CDR2 are KGHDR and SFDVKD. The CDR3 is CATSARHINTGELFF. The CDR3 DNA follows: TGTGCCACCAGTGCTCGACACATTAACACCGGGGAGCTGTTTTTT.

The chain has TRBV5-6 and TRBJ1-5, with a possible D match to TRBD1 (6 bases). The CDR3 contains 17 residues. Looked up from germline, CDR1 is SGHDT and CDR2 is YYEEEE. V shed 4 bases and J shed 4 bases, with 21 bases lying between them. CDR3 bases: TGTGCCAGCAGCCTCTGGCCAGGGGCGGTAGGAAATCAGCCCCAGCATTTT. Its translation is CASSLWPGAVGNQPQHF. The variable domain in full, completed from reference TRBV5-6 and TRBJ1-5, reads DAGVTQSPTHLIKTRGQQVTLRCSPKSGHDTVSWYQQALGQGPQFIFQYYEEEERQRGNFPDRFSGHQFPNYSSELNVNALLLGDSALYLCASSLWPGAVGNQPQHFGDGTRLSIL.

The CDR3 coding sequence is TGTGCCAGCAGTTATTTATCGGGGACTGAAGCTTTCTTT. Translation: CASSYLSGTEAFF. The J gene is TRBJ1-1, the V gene TRBV6-5, with D unresolved. The CDR3 is 13 amino acids. CDR1 and CDR2 (germline): MNHEY, SVGAGI. Trimming removed 3 bases at V and 5 bases at J, with 10 bases between.

The J gene is TRBJ2-7, the V gene TRBV2; 13 nucleotides align to TRBD2. The V segment lost 11 bases and the J segment 0 bases; nucleotides outside the gene matches: 10. Germline V gene data show CDR1 as SNHLY and CDR2 as FYNNEI. The CDR3 spans 16 residues. DNA of the CDR3: TGTGCCTCCTGGGGACTAGCGGGGATGAGCTCCTACGAGCAGTACTTC. Residues: CASWGLAGMSSYEQYF.

In this sample, this clonotype turned up many times. CDR3 region: CASSLASSGGQETQYF. Written as DNA, the CDR3 is TGTGCCAGCAGCTTAGCGTCTAGCGGGGGGCAAGAGACCCAGTACTTC. The rearrangement links TRBV11-3 to TRBJ2-5; 11 bases line up with TRBD2. V was pared by 1 base and J by 2 bases, with 3 bases of the junction left unmatched. Germline V gene sequence: CDR1 SGHNT, CDR2 YENEEA. CDR3 length: 16 residues.

CDR3 sequence reads: CASTPLTADTGELFF. Written as DNA, the CDR3 is TGTGCCAGTACGCCCCTCACCGCGGATACCGGGGAGCTGTTTTTT. This rearrangement joins TRBV19 to TRBJ2-2; D not resolved. The CDR3 spans 15 residues. Germline assignment: CDR1 LNHDA and CDR2 SQIVND (reference sequence). Trimming pared 7 bases from V and 5 bases from J, leaving 17 bases between.

The rearrangement links TRBV29-1 to TRBJ1-5, with a tentative D call TRBD1 (6 bases). V lost 7 bases, J lost 4 bases, and 11 bases lay in between. The CDR3 has 12 residues. CDR1 and CDR2 (germline): SQVTM, ANQGSEA. The CDR3 bases are TGCAGCGCAGCGGGACATAATCAGCCCCAGCATTTT. Translation: CSAAGHNQPQHF. The entire variable domain, with the rest obtained from reference TRBV29-1 and TRBJ1-5, is as follows: SAVISQKPSRDICQRGTSLTIQCQVDSQVTMMFWYRQQPGQSLTLIATANQGSEATYESGFVIDKFPISRPNLTFSTLTVSNMSPEDSSIYLCSAAGHNQPQHFGDGTRLSIL.

The chain couples TRBV4-3 to TRBJ2-1; D call uncertain. This CDR3 comprises 18 residues. V was clipped by 6 bases and J by 0 bases, with 21 bases between them. Germline V CDR1 and CDR2: LGHNA, YSLEER. DNA for the CDR3: TGCGCCAGCAGTCCTTCGCCGCTGGTTGAGAGCTCCTACAATGAGCAGTTCTTC. Amino acids: CASSPSPLVESSYNEQFF.

This clonotype was seen ten or more times. The V and J genes are TRBV28 and TRBJ1-2; TRBD1 agrees at 9 bases. This CDR3 region has 15 residues. V shed 5 bases and J 4 bases; nucleotides not matched to a gene: 8. Germline values: CDR1 MDHEN, CDR2 SYDVKM. The CDR3 here is CASSLRGDRVYGYTF. For the CDR3, the DNA is TGTGCCAGCAGTCTTCGAGGGGACAGGGTCTATGGCTACACCTTC.

This clonotype came up many times. The chain carries TRBV6-5 and TRBJ2-7; D gene unclear. CDR3 size: 16 residues. Deletions cut 4 bases from V and 4 bases from J, with 20 bases between. The germline V gene has CDR1 MNHEY and CDR2 SVGAGI. CDR3 protein: CASSWLLKLEHYEQYF. The CDR3 coding sequence is TGTGCCAGCAGTTGGCTCCTGAAGTTAGAACATTACGAGCAGTACTTC.

This clonotype was counted at least ten times. V gene TRBV10-3 combines with J gene TRBJ2-5; unclear D gene. Germline V gene data show CDR1 as ENHRY and CDR2 as SYGVKD. The CDR3 is made up of 14 amino acids. Deletions cut 0 bases from V and 5 bases from J, with 10 bases between. For the CDR3, the DNA is TGTGCCATCAGTGAGTCAGAAGATGGGGAGACCCAGTACTTC. It encodes CAISESEDGETQYF.

The genes are TRBV7-9 and TRBJ2-6, with TRBD1 as a possible D gene (5 bases). Germline V gene lookup returns CDR1 SEHNR and CDR2 FQNEAQ (reference sequence). This CDR3 comprises 16 residues. The V gene lost 1 base and the J gene lost 2 bases, with 9 bases spanning the gap. As DNA, the CDR3 is TGTGCCAGCAGCTTAGGGAAGGGGACTGGGGCCAACGTCCTGACTTTC. Encoded protein: CASSLGKGTGANVLTF.

The gene calls are TRBV7-2 and TRBJ2-7; 7 bases are a match to TRBD1. Germline V gene data show CDR1 as SGHTA and CDR2 as FQGNSA. The CDR3 extends over 15 amino acids. The V gene end was trimmed by 0 bases and the J gene end by 2 bases; junction bases not matched to a gene: 4. This CDR3 reads CASSLAGQDTYEQYF. Written as DNA, the CDR3 is TGTGCCAGCAGCTTAGCAGGACAGGATACCTACGAGCAGTACTTC.

This clonotype has more than one count but fewer than ten. The rearrangement uses TRBV7-2 and TRBJ2-7; D uncertain. V lost 4 bases to trimming and J lost 2 bases, with 15 bases between them. Per germline, CDR1 SGHTA and CDR2 FQGNSA. There are 15 residues in the CDR3. This CDR3 reads CASSSRPSKPYEQYF. The CDR3 DNA reads as TGTGCCAGCAGCTCCCGACCTTCGAAGCCCTACGAGCAGTACTTC.

There are many counts of this clonotype. This chain connects TRBV12-3 or TRBV12-4 to TRBJ1-1; a possible D gene is TRBD1 (6 bases). Trimming stripped 7 bases from V and 0 bases from J, with 12 bases between. This CDR3 is 14 amino acids long. The CDR3 spells CASTSQGVNTEAFF. The CDR3 nucleotides are TGTGCCAGCACCTCACAGGGAGTGAACACTGAAGCTTTCTTT.

Many counts were recorded for this clonotype. The V and J genes are TRBV11-2 and TRBJ2-6, with a possible D match to TRBD1 (5 bases). Trimming took 3 bases from V and 1 from J, leaving 16 bases between them. The germline CDR1 and CDR2 sequences are SGHAT and FQNNGV. This CDR3 is 18 amino acids long. For the CDR3, the DNA is TGTGCCAGCAGCTTTGTGAGGCAGGGCGATTCTGGGGCCAACGTCCTGACTTTC. It translates to CASSFVRQGDSGANVLTF.

This clonotype has at least ten counts. The chain is built from TRBV27 and TRBJ1-3; D perhaps matches TRBD1 (6 bases). This CDR3 contains 15 residues. The germline V gene has CDR1 MNHEY and CDR2 SMNVEV (reference sequence). Trimming stripped 6 bases from V and 1 base from J, with 13 bases between. For the CDR3, the DNA is TGTGCCAGCAGCGCCTCAGGGGTATCTGGAAACACCATATATTTT. This encodes CASSASGVSGNTIYF.